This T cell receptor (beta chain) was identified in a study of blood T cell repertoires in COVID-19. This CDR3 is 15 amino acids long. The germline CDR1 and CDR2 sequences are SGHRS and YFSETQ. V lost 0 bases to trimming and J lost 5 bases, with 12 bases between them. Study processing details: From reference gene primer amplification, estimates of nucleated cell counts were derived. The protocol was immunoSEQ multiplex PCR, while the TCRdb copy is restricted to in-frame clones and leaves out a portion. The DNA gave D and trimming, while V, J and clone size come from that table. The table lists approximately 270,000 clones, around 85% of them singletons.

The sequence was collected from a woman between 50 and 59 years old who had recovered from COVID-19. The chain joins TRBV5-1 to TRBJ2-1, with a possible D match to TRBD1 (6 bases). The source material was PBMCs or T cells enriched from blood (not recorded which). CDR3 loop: CASSLGEGENNEQFF. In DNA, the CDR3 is TGCGCCAGCAGCTTGGGTGAGGGGGAGAACAATGAGCAGTTCTTC.